Presented here are 17 T cell receptor beta chains from one specimen sequenced in a study of blood T cell repertoires in COVID-19. Libraries were prepared by immunoSEQ multiplex PCR; TCRdb keeps only in-frame clonotypes and omits some of them. The sample yields fewer than 150,000 clones, roughly four fifths seen once. The sequenced sample consisted of PBMCs or T cells enriched from blood (not recorded which). The source is a man between 25 and 39 years old who had recovered from COVID-19.

The chain combines TRBV4-1 with TRBJ1-6; D not certain. Germline values: CDR1 MGHRA, CDR2 YSYEKL. Trimming shortened V by 0 bases and J by 10 bases, and 16 bases separated the two germline ends. The CDR3 covers 16 residues. The CDR3 loop reads CASSQDSGLAGSPLHF. CDR3 DNA sequence: TGCGCCAGCAGCCAAGACAGCGGCCTGGCGGGATCACCCCTCCACTTT.

This clone was observed once. V is TRBV19 and J is TRBJ2-1; 9 bases align to TRBD2. V shed 5 bases, J shed 4 bases, and the junction held 6 bases outside the gene matches. CDR1 LNHDA and CDR2 SQIVND come from the germline V gene (reference sequence). The CDR3 is made up of 15 amino acids. Here the CDR3 reads CASSHSGGGYNEQFF. The CDR3 DNA reads TGTGCCAGTAGTCATAGCGGGGGAGGATACAATGAGCAGTTCTTC.

The chain uses TRBV19 and TRBJ1-2; 11 bases are a match to TRBD1. This CDR3 has 15 amino acids. CDR1 is LNHDA, CDR2 SQIVND, per germline (reference sequence). The V segment lost 6 bases and the J segment 6 bases; nucleotides outside the gene matches: 9. The CDR3 protein is CASRPFGQGANGYTF. In DNA form, the CDR3 reads TGTGCCAGTAGACCATTTGGACAGGGGGCTAATGGCTACACCTTC.

This clone was observed a few times. This sequence joins TRBV27 and TRBJ2-7; 7 nucleotides line up with TRBD1. V shed 7 bases, J shed 4 bases, and the junction held 4 bases outside the gene matches. CDR3 length equals 12 residues. CDR1 and CDR2 from the germline V gene are MNHEY and SMNVEV (reference sequence). As DNA, the CDR3 is TGTGCCAGCATAGGGACAGATTACGAGCAGTACGTC. This encodes CASIGTDYEQYV.

V and J are TRBV20-1 and TRBJ1-1, with D hard to call. The CDR3 spans 10 residues. Per the germline V gene, CDR1 is DFQATT and CDR2 is SNEGSKA (reference sequence). V lost 8 bases and J 10 bases, leaving 14 bases between the germline ends. The CDR3 loop is CSSGGVPAFF. The CDR3 DNA follows: TGCAGTTCTGGCGGGGTCCCAGCTTTCTTT.

The V gene is TRBV4-1, the J gene TRBJ2-1; D remains ambiguous. The V end lost 8 bases, the J end lost 5 bases, and 7 bases lay between the germline ends. The CDR3 totals 11 residues. From germline, CDR1 is MGHRA and CDR2 YSYEKL. CDR3 residues: CASALDNEQFF. CDR3 bases: TGCGCCAGCGCTTTAGACAATGAGCAGTTCTTC.

The chain recombines TRBV9 with TRBJ1-5; D might be TRBD1 (6 bases). Per germline, CDR1 SGDLS and CDR2 YYNGEE. This CDR3 has 13 amino acids. Trimming shortened V by 5 bases and J by 6 bases, and 12 bases separated the two germline ends. CDR3 protein: CASSTGLSQPQHF. The DNA for the CDR3 is TGTGCCAGCAGTACAGGGCTTAGTCAGCCCCAGCATTTT.

This clone showed up just a few times. CDR3 amino acids: CASSLGGSRTDTQYF. The DNA of the CDR3 is TGCGCCAGCAGCTTAGGGGGCAGTAGGACAGATACGCAGTATTTT. The chain has TRBV5-1 and TRBJ2-3; TRBD1 matches 7 bases. The germline V gene encodes CDR1 SGHRS and CDR2 YFSETQ. V shed 2 bases, J shed 3 bases, and the junction held 6 bases outside the gene matches. This CDR3 contains 15 residues.

This clone came up a few times. The V and J genes are TRBV5-1 and TRBJ1-3; D is ambiguous. V gave up 0 bases and J gave up 0 bases, with 16 bases separating them. The CDR3 sequence is 18 residues long. Germline V gene lookup returns CDR1 SGHRS and CDR2 YFSETQ. The chain's CDR3 is CASSLDAGNLISGNTIYF. CDR3 DNA sequence: TGCGCCAGCAGCTTGGATGCAGGAAACTTAATCTCTGGAAACACCATATATTTT.

J is TRBJ2-2 and V is TRBV3-1 (or the pseudogene TRBV3-2); no firm D call. The CDR3 is made up of 15 amino acids. From germline, CDR1 is LGHDT and CDR2 YNNKEL (reference sequence). V was clipped by 0 bases and J by 0 bases, with 5 bases between them. CDR3 in DNA: TGTGCCAGCAGCCAAGATTTAACGAACACCGGGGAGCTGTTTTTT. Amino acid sequence: CASSQDLTNTGELFF.

V gene TRBV4-1 combines with J gene TRBJ1-1; weak D call: TRBD1 (5 bases). V dropped 1 base and J dropped 4 bases, with 10 bases sitting between them. The CDR3 loop spans 14 amino acids. Germline V gene data show CDR1 as MGHRA and CDR2 as YSYEKL. The CDR3 DNA reads TGCGCCAGCAGCCAAGCCCTGGGGGGCACTGAAGCTTTCTTT. It yields the protein CASSQALGGTEAFF.

This sequence joins TRBV11-2 and TRBJ2-3; D is unclear. Germline CDR1 is SGHAT and CDR2 is FQNNGV. The CDR3 loop spans 16 amino acids. Trimming stripped 3 bases from V and 0 bases from J, with 13 bases between. The CDR3 reads CASSFFAEDSTDTQYF. The DNA of the CDR3 is TGTGCCAGCAGCTTTTTCGCAGAGGATAGCACAGATACGCAGTATTTT. Filled out from reference TRBV11-2 and TRBJ2-3, the complete variable domain reads EAGVAQSPRYKIIEKRQSVAFWCNPISGHATLYWYQQILGQGPKLLIQFQNNGVVDDSQLPKDRFSAERLKGVDSTLKIQPAKLEDSAVYLCASSFFAEDSTDTQYFGPGTRLTVL.

The rearrangement uses TRBV11-2 and TRBJ2-7; 8 nucleotides line up with TRBD2. Losses at the gene ends were 0 bases for V and 6 bases for J; bases not matched to a gene: 10. There are 16 residues in the CDR3. Germline V CDR1 and CDR2: SGHAT, FQNNGV. CDR3 loop: CASSLDSGSGSTEQYF. CDR3 coding DNA: TGTGCCAGCAGCTTAGACTCGGGCAGCGGGAGCACCGAGCAGTACTTC. The full variable domain, with the rest looked up from reference TRBV11-2 and TRBJ2-7, is EAGVAQSPRYKIIEKRQSVAFWCNPISGHATLYWYQQILGQGPKLLIQFQNNGVVDDSQLPKDRFSAERLKGVDSTLKIQPAKLEDSAVYLCASSLDSGSGSTEQYFGPGTRLTVT.

The genes are TRBV9 and TRBJ2-5, with TRBD2 matching 8 bases. This CDR3 is 17 amino acids long. CDR1 is SGDLS and CDR2 is YYNGEE in the germline V gene. Trimming at V came to 0 bases and at J to 1 base, leaving 8 bases not matched to a gene. The chain's CDR3 is CASSVGSGGGPQETQYF. Here the CDR3 DNA reads TGTGCCAGCAGCGTAGGCTCGGGCGGGGGGCCCCAAGAGACCCAGTACTTC.

The chain uses TRBV6-5 and TRBJ1-1; 7 bases align to TRBD1. V gave up 2 bases and J gave up 1 base; unmatched junction bases: 7. This CDR3 is 16 amino acids long. The germline CDR1 and CDR2 sequences are MNHEY and SVGAGI. The CDR3: CASSYLGGNTNTEAFF. DNA of the CDR3: TGTGCCAGCAGTTACCTAGGGGGCAACACGAACACTGAAGCTTTCTTT.

This chain joins TRBV18 and TRBJ2-1; D possibly corresponds to TRBD1 (5 bases). The germline V gene encodes CDR1 KGHSH and CDR2 LQKENI. The CDR3 extends over 14 amino acids. V was pared by 1 base and J by 5 bases, with 9 bases between. The CDR3 is CASSPQDTHNEQFF. CDR3 DNA sequence: TGTGCCAGCTCACCACAGGACACTCACAATGAGCAGTTCTTC.

This clone was picked up a small number of times. V is TRBV30 and J is TRBJ1-4; 8 nucleotides match TRBD1. CDR1 and CDR2 from the germline V gene are GTSNPN and SVGIG (reference sequence). CDR3 length: 15 residues. The V gene end was trimmed by 3 bases and the J gene end by 3 bases; junction bases not matched to a gene: 6. The CDR3, as DNA: TGTGCCTGGAGCCTGGGGACAGGTTCTAATGAAAAACTGTTTTTT. This translates into CAWSLGTGSNEKLFF.